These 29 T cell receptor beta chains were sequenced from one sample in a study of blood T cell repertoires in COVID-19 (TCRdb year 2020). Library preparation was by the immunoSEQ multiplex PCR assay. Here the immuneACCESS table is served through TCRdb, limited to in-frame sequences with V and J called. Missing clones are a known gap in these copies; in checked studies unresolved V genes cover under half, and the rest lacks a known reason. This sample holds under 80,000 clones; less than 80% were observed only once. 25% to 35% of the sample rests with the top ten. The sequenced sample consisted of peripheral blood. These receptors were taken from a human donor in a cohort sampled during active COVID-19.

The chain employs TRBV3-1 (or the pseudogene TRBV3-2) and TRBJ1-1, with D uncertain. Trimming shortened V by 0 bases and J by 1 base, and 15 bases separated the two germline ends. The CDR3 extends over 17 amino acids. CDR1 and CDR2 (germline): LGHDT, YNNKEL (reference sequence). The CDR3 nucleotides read TGTGCCAGCAGCCAAGAAAACGGGGTCAGGAGGAACACTGAAGCTTTCTTT. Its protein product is CASSQENGVRRNTEAFF.

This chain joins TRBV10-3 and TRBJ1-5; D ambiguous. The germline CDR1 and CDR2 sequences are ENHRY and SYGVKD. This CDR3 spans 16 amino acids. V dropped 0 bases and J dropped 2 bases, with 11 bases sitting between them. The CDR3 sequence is CAISESLGAGNQPQHF. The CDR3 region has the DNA TGTGCCATCAGTGAGTCACTGGGCGCCGGCAATCAGCCCCAGCATTTT.

The CDR3 DNA reads as TGCGCCAGCAGCTTTAGACCCGGGACTTCCGTCGGGGAGCAGTTCTTC. This codes for CASSFRPGTSVGEQFF. The gene calls are TRBV5-1 and TRBJ2-1, with D possibly matching TRBD2 (6 bases). V gave up 2 bases and J gave up 10 bases, with 22 bases separating them. Per the germline V gene, CDR1 is SGHRS and CDR2 is YFSETQ. This CDR3 spans 16 amino acids.

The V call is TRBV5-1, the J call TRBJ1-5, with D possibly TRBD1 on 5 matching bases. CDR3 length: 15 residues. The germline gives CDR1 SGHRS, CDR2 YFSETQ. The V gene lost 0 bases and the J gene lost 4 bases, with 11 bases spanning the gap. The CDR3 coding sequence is TGCGCCAGCAGCTTGGGCGGGACGGTAAATCAGCCCCAGCATTTT. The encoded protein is CASSLGGTVNQPQHF.

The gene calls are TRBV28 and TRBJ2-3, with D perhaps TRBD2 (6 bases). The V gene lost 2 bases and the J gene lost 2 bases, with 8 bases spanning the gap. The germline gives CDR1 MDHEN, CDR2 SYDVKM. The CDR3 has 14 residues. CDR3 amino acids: CASSLAGSTDTQYF. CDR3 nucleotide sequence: TGTGCCAGCAGTTTAGCGGGATCCACAGATACGCAGTATTTT.

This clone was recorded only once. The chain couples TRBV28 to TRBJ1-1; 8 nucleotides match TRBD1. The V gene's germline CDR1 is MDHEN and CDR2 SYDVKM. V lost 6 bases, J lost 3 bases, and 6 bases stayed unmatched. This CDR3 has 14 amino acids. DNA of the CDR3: TGTGCCAGCAGCCCTGGACAGGGCTACACTGAAGCTTTCTTT. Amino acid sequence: CASSPGQGYTEAFF.

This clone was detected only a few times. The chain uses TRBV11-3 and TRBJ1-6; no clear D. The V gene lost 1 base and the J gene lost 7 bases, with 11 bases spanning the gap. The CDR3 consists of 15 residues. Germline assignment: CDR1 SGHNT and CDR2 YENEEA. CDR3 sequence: CASSLGGLRNSPLHF. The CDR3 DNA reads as TGTGCCAGCAGCTTAGGCGGGTTGCGCAATTCACCCCTCCACTTT.

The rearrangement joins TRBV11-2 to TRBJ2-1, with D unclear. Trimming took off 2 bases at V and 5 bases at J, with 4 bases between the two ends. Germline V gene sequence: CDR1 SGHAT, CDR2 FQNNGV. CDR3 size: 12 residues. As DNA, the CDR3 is TGTGCCAGCAGCTTAACAGACAATGAGCAGTTCTTC. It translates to CASSLTDNEQFF.

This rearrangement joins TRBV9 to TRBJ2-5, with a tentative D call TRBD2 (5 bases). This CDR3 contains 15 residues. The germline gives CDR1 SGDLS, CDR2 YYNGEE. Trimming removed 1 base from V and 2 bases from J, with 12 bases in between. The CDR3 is CASSVFLTGQETQYF. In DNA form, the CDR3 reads TGTGCCAGCAGCGTATTTCTAACGGGACAAGAGACCCAGTACTTC.

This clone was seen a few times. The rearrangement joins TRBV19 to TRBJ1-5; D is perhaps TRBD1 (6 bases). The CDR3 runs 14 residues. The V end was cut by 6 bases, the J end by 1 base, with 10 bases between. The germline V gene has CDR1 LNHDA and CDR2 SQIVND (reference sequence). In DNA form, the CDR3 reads TGTGCCAGTAGACAGGGTAACAGCAATCAGCCCCAGCATTTT. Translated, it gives CASRQGNSNQPQHF.

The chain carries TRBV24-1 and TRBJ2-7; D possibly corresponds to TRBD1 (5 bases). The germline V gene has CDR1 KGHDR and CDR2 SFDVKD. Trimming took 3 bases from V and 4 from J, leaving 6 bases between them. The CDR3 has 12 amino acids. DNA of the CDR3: TGTGCCACCAGTGATCCAGGGTACGAGCAGTACTTC. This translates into CATSDPGYEQYF.

CDR3 in DNA: TGTGCCAGCAGCGTAGGCGGAAGGCGGGAGACAGATACGCAGTATTTT. Translated, it gives CASSVGGRRETDTQYF. This chain uses TRBV9 with TRBJ2-3; 7 bases are shared with TRBD2. The CDR3 runs 16 residues. Germline-derived CDR1 and CDR2 are SGDLS and YYNGEE. V lost 0 bases, J lost 3 bases, and 7 bases stayed unmatched.

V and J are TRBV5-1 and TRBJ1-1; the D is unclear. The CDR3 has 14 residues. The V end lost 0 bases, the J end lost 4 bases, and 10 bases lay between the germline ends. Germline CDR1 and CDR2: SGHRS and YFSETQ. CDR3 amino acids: CASSLAGFITEAFF. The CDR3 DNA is TGCGCCAGCAGCTTGGCGGGGTTCATCACTGAAGCTTTCTTT.

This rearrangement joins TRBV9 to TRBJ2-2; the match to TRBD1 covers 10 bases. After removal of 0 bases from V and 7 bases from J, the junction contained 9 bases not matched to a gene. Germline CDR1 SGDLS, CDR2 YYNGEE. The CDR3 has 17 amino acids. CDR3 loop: CASSVVGTGVGSGELFF. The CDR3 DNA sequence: TGTGCCAGCAGCGTAGTTGGGACAGGGGTTGGCAGCGGGGAGCTGTTTTTT.

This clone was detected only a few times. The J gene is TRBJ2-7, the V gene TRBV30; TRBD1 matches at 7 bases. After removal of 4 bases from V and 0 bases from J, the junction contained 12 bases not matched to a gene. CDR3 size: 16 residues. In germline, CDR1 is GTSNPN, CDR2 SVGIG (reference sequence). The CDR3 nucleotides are TGTGCCTGGATGAGGGGGCGCGGACTTAGCTCCTACGAGCAGTACTTC. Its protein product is CAWMRGRGLSSYEQYF. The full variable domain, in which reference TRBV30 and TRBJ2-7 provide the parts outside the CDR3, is SQTIHQWPATLVQPVGSPLSLECTVEGTSNPNLYWYRQAAGRGLQLLFYSVGIGQISSEVPQNLSASRPQDRQFILSSKKLLLSDSGFYLCAWMRGRGLSSYEQYFGPGTRLTVT.

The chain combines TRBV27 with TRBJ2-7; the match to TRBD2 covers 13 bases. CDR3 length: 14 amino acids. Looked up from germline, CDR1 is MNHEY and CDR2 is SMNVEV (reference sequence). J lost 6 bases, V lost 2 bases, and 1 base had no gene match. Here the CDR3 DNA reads TGTGCCAGCAGTTTAGGACTAGCGGGAGTCGAGCAGTACTTC. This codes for CASSLGLAGVEQYF.

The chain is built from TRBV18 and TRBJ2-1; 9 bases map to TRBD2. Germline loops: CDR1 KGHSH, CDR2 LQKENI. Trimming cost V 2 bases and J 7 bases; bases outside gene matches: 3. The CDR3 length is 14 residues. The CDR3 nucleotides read TGTGCCAGCTCACCAGGGAGCGGGAGGAATGAGCAGTTCTTC. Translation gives CASSPGSGRNEQFF.

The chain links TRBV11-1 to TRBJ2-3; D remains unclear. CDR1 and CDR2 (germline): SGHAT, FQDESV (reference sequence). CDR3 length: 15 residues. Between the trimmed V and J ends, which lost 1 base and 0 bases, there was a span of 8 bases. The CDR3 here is CASSLGAGSTDTQYF. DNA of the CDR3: TGTGCCAGCAGCTTAGGCGCAGGCAGCACAGATACGCAGTATTTT.

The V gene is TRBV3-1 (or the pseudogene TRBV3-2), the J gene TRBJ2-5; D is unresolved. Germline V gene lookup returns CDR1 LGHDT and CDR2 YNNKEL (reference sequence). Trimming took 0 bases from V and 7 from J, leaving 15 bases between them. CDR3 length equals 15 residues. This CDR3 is CASSQDITPLGTQYF. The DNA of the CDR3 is TGTGCCAGCAGCCAAGATATTACCCCCCTAGGGACCCAGTACTTC.

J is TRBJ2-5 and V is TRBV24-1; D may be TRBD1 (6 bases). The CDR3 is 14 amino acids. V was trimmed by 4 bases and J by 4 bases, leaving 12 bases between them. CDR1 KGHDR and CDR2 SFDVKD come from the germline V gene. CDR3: CATSDPTGLETQYF. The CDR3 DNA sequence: TGTGCCACCAGTGACCCTACAGGGTTAGAGACCCAGTACTTC.

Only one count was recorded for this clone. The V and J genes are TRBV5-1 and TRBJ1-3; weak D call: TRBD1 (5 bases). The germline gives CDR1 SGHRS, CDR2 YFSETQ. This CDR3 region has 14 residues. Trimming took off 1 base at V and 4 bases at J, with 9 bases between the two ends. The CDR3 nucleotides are TGCGCCAGCAGCTTGATAACAGGAGGAAACACCATATATTTT. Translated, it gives CASSLITGGNTIYF.

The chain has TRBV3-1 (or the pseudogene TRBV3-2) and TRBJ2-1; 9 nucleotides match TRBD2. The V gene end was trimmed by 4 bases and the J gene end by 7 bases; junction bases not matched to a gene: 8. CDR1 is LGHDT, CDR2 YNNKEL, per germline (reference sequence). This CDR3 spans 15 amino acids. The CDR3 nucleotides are TGTGCCAGCAGCCCCCCGGGGCGGGAGGGGAATGAGCAGTTCTTC. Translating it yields CASSPPGREGNEQFF.

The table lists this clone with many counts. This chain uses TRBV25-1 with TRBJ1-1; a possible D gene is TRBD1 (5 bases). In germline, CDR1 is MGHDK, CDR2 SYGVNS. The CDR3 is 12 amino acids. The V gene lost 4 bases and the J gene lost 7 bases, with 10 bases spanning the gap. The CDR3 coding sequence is TGTGCCAGCAGTGTAGGAGGGGTTGAAGCTTTCTTT. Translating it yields CASSVGGVEAFF.

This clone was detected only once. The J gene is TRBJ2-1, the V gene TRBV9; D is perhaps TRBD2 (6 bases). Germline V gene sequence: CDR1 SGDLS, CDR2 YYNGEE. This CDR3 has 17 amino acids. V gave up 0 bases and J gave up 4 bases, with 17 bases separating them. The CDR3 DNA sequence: TGTGCCAGCAGCGTAGCTTGGGAGGTCAGGGATTACAATGAGCAGTTCTTC. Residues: CASSVAWEVRDYNEQFF.

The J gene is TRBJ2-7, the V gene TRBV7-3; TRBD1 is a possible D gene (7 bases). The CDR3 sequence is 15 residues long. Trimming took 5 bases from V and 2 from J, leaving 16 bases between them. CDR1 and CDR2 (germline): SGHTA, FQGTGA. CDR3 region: CASSIRGTEAYEQYF. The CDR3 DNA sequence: TGTGCCAGCAGCATCCGCGGGACAGAGGCCTACGAGCAGTACTTC.

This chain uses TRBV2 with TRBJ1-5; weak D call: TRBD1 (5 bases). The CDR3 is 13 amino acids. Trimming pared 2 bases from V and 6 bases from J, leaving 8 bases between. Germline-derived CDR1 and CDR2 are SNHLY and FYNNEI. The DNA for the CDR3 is TGTGCCAGCAGTGAACAGGGAGGTCAGCCCCAGCATTTT. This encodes CASSEQGGQPQHF.

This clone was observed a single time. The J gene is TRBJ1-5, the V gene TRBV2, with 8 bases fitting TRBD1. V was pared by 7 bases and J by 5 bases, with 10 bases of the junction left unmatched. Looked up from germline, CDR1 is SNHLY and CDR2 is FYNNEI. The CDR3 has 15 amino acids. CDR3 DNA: TGTGCCAGCATGGGGACAGGAGGGTGGGATCAGCCCCAGCATTTT. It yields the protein CASMGTGGWDQPQHF.

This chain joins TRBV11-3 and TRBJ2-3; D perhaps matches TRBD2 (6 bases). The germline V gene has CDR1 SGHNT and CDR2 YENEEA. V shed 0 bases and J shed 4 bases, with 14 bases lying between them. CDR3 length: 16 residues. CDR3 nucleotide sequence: TGTGCCAGCAGCTTAGATGCCTTAGCGGACCCAGATACGCAGTATTTT. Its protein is CASSLDALADPDTQYF.

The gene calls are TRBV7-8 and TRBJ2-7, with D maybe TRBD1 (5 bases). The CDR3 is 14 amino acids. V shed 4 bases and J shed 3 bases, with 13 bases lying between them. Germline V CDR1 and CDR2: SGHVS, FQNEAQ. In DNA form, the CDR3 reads TGTGCCAGCAGCTACACCCTAGGGGACTACGAGCAGTACTTC. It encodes CASSYTLGDYEQYF.